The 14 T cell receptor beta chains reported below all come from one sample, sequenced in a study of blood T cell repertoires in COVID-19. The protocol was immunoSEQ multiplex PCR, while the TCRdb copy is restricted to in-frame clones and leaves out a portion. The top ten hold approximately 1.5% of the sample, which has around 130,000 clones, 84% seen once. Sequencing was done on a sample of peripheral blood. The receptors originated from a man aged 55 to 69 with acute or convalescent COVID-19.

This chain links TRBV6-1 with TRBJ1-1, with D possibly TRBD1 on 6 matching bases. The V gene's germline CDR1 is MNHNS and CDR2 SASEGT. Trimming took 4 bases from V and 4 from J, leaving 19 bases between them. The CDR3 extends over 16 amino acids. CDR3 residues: CASSAFSEGGGTEAFF. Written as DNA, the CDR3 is TGTGCCAGCAGTGCGTTTTCCGAGGGGGGGGGCACTGAAGCTTTCTTT.

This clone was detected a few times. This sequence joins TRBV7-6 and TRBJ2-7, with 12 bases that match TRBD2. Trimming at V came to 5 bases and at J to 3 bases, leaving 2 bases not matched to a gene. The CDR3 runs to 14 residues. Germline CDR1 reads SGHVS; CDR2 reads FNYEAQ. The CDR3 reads CASSKTSGGYEQYF. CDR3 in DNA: TGTGCCAGCAGCAAGACTAGCGGGGGCTACGAGCAGTACTTC.

CDR3 in amino acids: CASSAGAGGYTF. CDR3 nucleotide sequence: TGTGCCAGTAGTGCGGGAGCGGGGGGCTACACCTTC. The gene calls are TRBV19 and TRBJ1-2, with unresolved D. With 5 bases removed from V and 8 bases from J, the gap between germline ends came to 12 bases. CDR1 and CDR2 from the germline V gene are LNHDA and SQIVND (reference sequence). This CDR3 spans 12 amino acids.

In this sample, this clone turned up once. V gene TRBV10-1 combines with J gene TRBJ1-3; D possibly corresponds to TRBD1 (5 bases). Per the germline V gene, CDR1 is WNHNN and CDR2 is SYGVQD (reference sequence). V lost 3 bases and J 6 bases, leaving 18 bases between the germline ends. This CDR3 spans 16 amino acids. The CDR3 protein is CASSDNLSSGINTIYF. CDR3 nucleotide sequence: TGCGCCAGCAGTGATAATTTGTCTTCAGGGATAAACACCATATATTTT.

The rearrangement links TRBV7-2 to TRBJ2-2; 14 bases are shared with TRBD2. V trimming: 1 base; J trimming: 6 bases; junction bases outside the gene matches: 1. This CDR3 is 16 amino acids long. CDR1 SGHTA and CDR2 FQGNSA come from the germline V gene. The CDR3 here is CASSLGLAGGAGELFF. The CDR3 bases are TGTGCCAGCAGCTTAGGACTAGCGGGAGGGGCCGGGGAGCTGTTTTTT.

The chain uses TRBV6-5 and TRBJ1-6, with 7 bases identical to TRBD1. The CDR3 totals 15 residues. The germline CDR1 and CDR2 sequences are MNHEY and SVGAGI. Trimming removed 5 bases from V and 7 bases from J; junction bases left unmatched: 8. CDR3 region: CASSPGTALNSPLHF. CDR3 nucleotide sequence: TGTGCCAGCAGTCCCGGGACAGCATTAAATTCACCCCTCCACTTT.

The CDR3 spells CASTKISGPTYEQYF. DNA for the CDR3: TGCGCCAGCACCAAGATTAGCGGGCCTACCTACGAGCAGTACTTC. V and J are TRBV5-1 and TRBJ2-7, with 7 bases matching TRBD2. Losses at the gene ends were 6 bases for V and 2 bases for J; bases not matched to a gene: 11. The CDR3 spans 15 residues. Germline V lookup: CDR1 SGHRS, CDR2 YFSETQ.

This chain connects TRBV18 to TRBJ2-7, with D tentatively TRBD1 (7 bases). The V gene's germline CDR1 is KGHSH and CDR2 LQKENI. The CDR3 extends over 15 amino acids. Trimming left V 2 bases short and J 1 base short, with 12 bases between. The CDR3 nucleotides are TGTGCCAGCTCACCAGCAGGGGGGCTATCCTACGAGCAGTACTTC. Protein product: CASSPAGGLSYEQYF.

CDR3 amino acids: CASSVGPNEKLFF. CDR3 DNA: TGCGCCAGCAGTGTTGGGCCGAATGAAAAACTGTTTTTT. This chain uses TRBV10-2 with TRBJ1-4; no clear D. Germline V CDR1 and CDR2: WSHSY, SAAADI. Trimming shortened V by 4 bases and J by 5 bases, and 8 bases separated the two germline ends. The length of the CDR3 is 13 residues.

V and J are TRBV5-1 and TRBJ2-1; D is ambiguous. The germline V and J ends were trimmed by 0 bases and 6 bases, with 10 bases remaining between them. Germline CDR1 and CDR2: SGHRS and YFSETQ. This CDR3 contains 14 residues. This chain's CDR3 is CASSLGLTVNEQFF. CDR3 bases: TGCGCCAGCAGCTTGGGACTGACGGTCAATGAGCAGTTCTTC.

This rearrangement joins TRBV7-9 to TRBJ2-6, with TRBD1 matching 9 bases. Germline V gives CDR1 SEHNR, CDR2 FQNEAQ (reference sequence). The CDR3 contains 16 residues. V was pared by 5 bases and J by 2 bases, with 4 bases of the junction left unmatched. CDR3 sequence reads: CASSLGQGTGANVLTF. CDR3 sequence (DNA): TGTGCCAGCAGCCTTGGACAGGGGACTGGGGCCAACGTCCTGACTTTC.

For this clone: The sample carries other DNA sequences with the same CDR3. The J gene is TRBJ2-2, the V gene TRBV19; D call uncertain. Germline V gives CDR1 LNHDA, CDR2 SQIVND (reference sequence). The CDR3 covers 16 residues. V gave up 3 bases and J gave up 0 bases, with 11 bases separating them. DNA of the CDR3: TGTGCCAGTAGTATCGTCGGCAGCGCGAACACCGGGGAGCTGTTTTTT. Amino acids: CASSIVGSANTGELFF.

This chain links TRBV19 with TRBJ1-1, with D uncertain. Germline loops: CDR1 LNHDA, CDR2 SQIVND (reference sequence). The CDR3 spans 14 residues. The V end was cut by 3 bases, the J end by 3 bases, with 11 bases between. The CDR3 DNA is TGTGCCAGTAGTATTGAGGGTTTGGACACTGAAGCTTTCTTT. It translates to CASSIEGLDTEAFF.

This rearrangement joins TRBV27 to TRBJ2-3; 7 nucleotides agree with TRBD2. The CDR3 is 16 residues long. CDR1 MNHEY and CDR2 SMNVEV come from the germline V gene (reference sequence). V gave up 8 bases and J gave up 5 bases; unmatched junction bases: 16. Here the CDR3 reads CASVARRGLVGDTQYF. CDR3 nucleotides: TGTGCCAGCGTAGCGCGGCGCGGACTAGTAGGAGATACGCAGTATTTT.